This is a list of T cell receptor beta chains from one sample in a study of T cell changes during pregnancy in multiple sclerosis. TCRdb's table, derived via immunoSEQ multiplex PCR, lists solely in-frame clones and lacks some. The data contain about 83,000 clones, around 90% of them seen just once; the ten biggest clones take up 3% to 4%. The starting material was PBMCs, obtained in the first trimester of pregnancy. These receptors came from a female donor in good health, serving as a control in a pregnancy study. Some clones in this sample may be carry-over from other donors' samples. Each CDR3 is given with its conserved first and last residue. Each record gives: V gene, J gene, D gene, clone size, CDR3 DNA, CDR3 protein. A D gene is named only where the DNA matches it firmly. The size entry is marked missing in some rows and otherwise reads once, few, many or a size class.

TRBV2,TRBJ1-6,-,few,TGTGCCACGACAGCTGGGGTCGGTTCACCCCTCCACTTT,CATTAGVGSPLHF
TRBV28,TRBJ1-1,-,-,TGTGCCAGCATTAAGAACACTGAAGCTTTCTTT,CASIKNTEAFF
TRBV28,TRBJ1-2,TRBD1,-,TGTGCCAGCAGTACTGACCAGGGGGCGGGCTATGGCTACACCTTC,CASSTDQGAGYGYTF
TRBV30,TRBJ1-5,-,-,TGTGCCTGGAGTGTAAGCCTGGATCAGCCCCAGCATTTT,CAWSVSLDQPQHF
TRBV19,TRBJ1-6,-,-,TGTGCCAGTAGTCCCGTCGGCGCGGGTTCACCCCTCCACTTT,CASSPVGAGSPLHF
TRBV6-1,TRBJ1-5,-,-,TGTGCCAGCAGTGACGGGGCGGGGAATCAGCCCCAGCATTTT,CASSDGAGNQPQHF
TRBV5-1,TRBJ2-7,TRBD2,-,TGCGCCAGCAGCTTGGCGACTAGCGGGAGGCACGAGCAGTACTTC,CASSLATSGRHEQYF
TRBV4-3,TRBJ2-6,-,-,TGCGCCAGCAGCCAAGAAGGATCAGGCTCTGGGGCCAACGTCCTGACTTTC,CASSQEGSGSGANVLTF
TRBV5-4,TRBJ1-1,TRBD1,-,TGTGCCAGCAGCAGCCGGGACAGGGCGAACACTGAAGCTTTCTTT,CASSSRDRANTEAFF
TRBV7-8,TRBJ2-7,-,-,TGTGCCAGCAGCTTCGGTGGAGGGTCTAGAGAGCAGTACTTC,CASSFGGGSREQYF
TRBV21-1,TRBJ2-7,-,once,TGTGCCAGCAGCTTACCGGGATTTAGGTACGAGCAGTACTTC,CASSLPGFRYEQYF
TRBV7-2,TRBJ2-5,-,-,TGTGCCAGCAGCCCTCGAGTCCTCCTGGAGACCCAGTACTTC,CASSPRVLLETQYF
TRBV7-8,TRBJ1-3,TRBD1,-,TGTGCCAGCAGCTCCACAGGGGCTTCTGGAAACACCATATATTTT,CASSSTGASGNTIYF
TRBV7-6,TRBJ1-1,-,-,TGTGCCAGCGCCCCGGGGGGGGATAGCGCGCCTCTTACCGCTTTCTTT,CASAPGGDSAPLTAFF
TRBV7-6,TRBJ2-7,TRBD1,-,TGTGCCAGCAGCTTAGGGCAGGGGGCCTACGAGCAGTACTTC,CASSLGQGAYEQYF
TRBV7-3,TRBJ1-4,-,-,TGTGCCAGCAGCTTACGGGGGACAACTAATGAAAAACTGTTTTTT,CASSLRGTTNEKLFF
TRBV28,TRBJ1-6,-,-,TGTGCCAGCAGTTTTACAGGGATAGGTAATTCACCCCTCCACTTT,CASSFTGIGNSPLHF
TRBV29-1,TRBJ1-1,-,-,TGCAGCGTTGGACACCTGAACACTGAAGCTTTCTTT,CSVGHLNTEAFF
TRBV4-3,TRBJ1-5,-,-,TGCGCCAGCAGCCAAGATAGGGGGTTGGGAGCCCAGCATTTT,CASSQDRGLGAQHF
TRBV6-5,TRBJ2-5,-,-,TGTGCCAGCAGTTTAAAAGAGACCCAGTACTTC,CASSLKETQYF
TRBV7-6,TRBJ2-5,-,-,TGTGCCAGCAGCTTAATAGAGGCCGAAGAGACCCAGTACTTC,CASSLIEAEETQYF
TRBV7-2,TRBJ2-3,TRBD2,-,TGTGCCAGCAGCTACACTAGCGGGACTAGCACAGATACGCAGTATTTT,CASSYTSGTSTDTQYF
TRBV19,TRBJ2-7,-,-,TGTGCCAGTAGTATAGGCCCGGAGAGCGAGCAGTACTTC,CASSIGPESEQYF
TRBV7-7,TRBJ2-5,-,few,TGTGCTAGCAGCTTAGGTCCGCAAGAGACCCAGTACTTC,CASSLGPQETQYF
TRBV4-3,TRBJ1-3,-,few,TGCGCCAGCACCCTTAGCGTGGACTCTGGAAACACCATATATTTT,CASTLSVDSGNTIYF
TRBV5-1,TRBJ1-5,-,-,TGCGCCAGCAGCTTGGGCTCAGGGTCGGGTCAGCCCCAGCATTTT,CASSLGSGSGQPQHF
TRBV27,TRBJ2-7,-,once,TGTGCCAGCAGTTTGGGCGCTACCTACGAGCAGTACTTC,CASSLGATYEQYF
TRBV7-2,TRBJ2-5,TRBD2,-,TGTGCCAGCAGCCAGGGGACTAGCGGGAGTGGGCAAGAGACCCAGTACTTC,CASSQGTSGSGQETQYF
TRBV6-5,TRBJ1-3,-,-,TGTGCCAGCAGTTACTCGATCAGGGCGGCTGGAAACACCATATATTTT,CASSYSIRAAGNTIYF
TRBV5-5,TRBJ2-1,TRBD1,-,TGTGCCAGCAGCTGGACAGGCGATGAGCAGTTCTTC,CASSWTGDEQFF
TRBV10-3,TRBJ2-1,TRBD2,few,TGTGCCTCGGGACTAGCGCCATTGGATGAGCAGTTCTTC,CASGLAPLDEQFF
TRBV10-3,TRBJ2-7,TRBD1,once,TGTGCCATCAGTGCACGACAGGGTGAGCAGTACTTC,CAISARQGEQYF
TRBV7-9,TRBJ2-1,-,-,TGTGCCAGCAGCTTAGTTCCAGAGCAGTTCTTC,CASSLVPEQFF
TRBV5-4,TRBJ2-1,-,-,TGTGCCAGCAGCCGGGGGGCGGGACGACCCAATGAGCAGTTCTTC,CASSRGAGRPNEQFF
TRBV7-9,TRBJ1-2,-,-,TGTGCCAGCAGCTTAGTTCCGGAGAACTATGGCTACACCTTC,CASSLVPENYGYTF
TRBV5-1,TRBJ2-3,-,-,TGCGCCAGCAGCTCCCACTGGGGAGGTTCTGATACGCAGTATTTT,CASSSHWGGSDTQYF
TRBV5-1,TRBJ1-2,TRBD1,-,TGCGCCATCCAAGACAGGGATGGCTACACCTTC,CAIQDRDGYTF
TRBV27,TRBJ2-1,-,once,TGTGCCAGCAGTCCCATTGGAGGTGAGCAGTTCTTC,CASSPIGGEQFF
TRBV5-1,TRBJ1-1,-,-,TGCGCCAGCAGCTGGATACGGGGAGGTGAGAGTGAAGCTTTCTTT,CASSWIRGGESEAFF
TRBV6-1,TRBJ1-1,-,-,TGTGCCAGCAGTGGACACATTCTCATGAACACTGAAGCTTTCTTT,CASSGHILMNTEAFF
TRBV9,TRBJ2-7,-,-,TGTGCCAGCAGCGTAGCTGATGCTAGGACCTACGAGCAGTACTTC,CASSVADARTYEQYF
TRBV4-2,TRBJ2-5,TRBD2,-,TGTGCCAGCAGCCAAGCCAGCGGGAGGGCCTTAGAGACCCAGTACTTC,CASSQASGRALETQYF
TRBV27,TRBJ2-1,-,-,TGTGCCAGCAGTTTAGTGTCTGAAACTAGTGGTTACAATGAGCAGTTCTTC,CASSLVSETSGYNEQFF
TRBV30,TRBJ2-2,TRBD1,once,TGTGCCTGGAGATACGGGACAGGGGAATCCGGGGAGCTGTTTTTT,CAWRYGTGESGELFF
TRBV5-1,TRBJ2-5,-,-,TGCGCCAGCAGCCCCAGGGCTGAGACCCAGTACTTC,CASSPRAETQYF